This T cell receptor beta chain appears in the sequencing data of a study of T-cell memory formation after mild COVID-19. In TCRdb, the 5' RACE reads were re-called with MiXCR into one record per CDR3 protein. Among almost 350,000 distinct CDR3 sequences, roughly 19% were seen once, and the ten largest hold approximately 22%. The CDR3 runs 16 residues. Unmatched junction bases numbered 14, after V lost 9 bases and J lost 4 bases. In germline, CDR1 is LGHNA, CDR2 YSLEER. Specimen: PBMCs or a T cell subset sorted from them (not recorded which). This clonotype was obtained from a man younger than 35 who had mild COVID-19 (a few samples of this study predate the infection). Cell type and time point are not known. The chain couples TRBV4-3 to TRBJ1-4; 7 bases agree with TRBD1. The CDR3 spells CASGDRALTGNEKLFF. The CDR3 DNA sequence: TGCGCCAGTGGAGACAGGGCCCTAACCGGTAATGAAAAACTGTTTTTT.